This T cell receptor beta chain was retrieved from a study of regulatory T cells in long-lasting Graves disease. Study-wide context: To qualify as persistent, Graves' disease required over 5 years of antithyroid drugs with positive TSH receptor antibodies. Study results and limitations: Gene preferences differed: TRBV28, TRBJ1-2, TRBJ2-5 in persistent cases.

A remark on this clonotype: The antigen is undetermined.

Time point: persistent/refractory GD, antithyroid drugs over 5 years with positive TRAb. PBMCs were the source of the RNA used for TCR sequencing. The TCR beta library used iRepertoire HTBI primers with Arm-PCR amplification of CDR3. Under the authors' procedure: Across samples, more than 55 TRBV and some 15 TRBJ segments were found. TCRdb fed the multiplex PCR reads into MiXCR, producing one record per CDR3 protein. The V and J calls shown here were made by TCRdb, not taken from the authors' results. The sample lists fewer than 550,000 distinct CDR3 sequences; 20% to 25% were seen once. The CDR3 runs 13 residues. V was pared by 4 bases and J by 8 bases, with 11 bases between. Germline V lookup: CDR1 LGHDT, CDR2 YNNKEL (reference sequence).

The chain couples TRBV3-1 to TRBJ1-4, with D possibly being TRBD1 (5 bases). The sequencing here drew on peripheral blood mononuclear cells (PBMCs), taken when the disease was refractory, from a patient treated with antithyroid drugs. The sequence was collected from a female donor with Graves disease. As DNA, the CDR3 is TGTGCCAGCAGCCGGGGGAGAGAGGAAAAACTGTTTTTT. It encodes CASSRGREEKLFF.